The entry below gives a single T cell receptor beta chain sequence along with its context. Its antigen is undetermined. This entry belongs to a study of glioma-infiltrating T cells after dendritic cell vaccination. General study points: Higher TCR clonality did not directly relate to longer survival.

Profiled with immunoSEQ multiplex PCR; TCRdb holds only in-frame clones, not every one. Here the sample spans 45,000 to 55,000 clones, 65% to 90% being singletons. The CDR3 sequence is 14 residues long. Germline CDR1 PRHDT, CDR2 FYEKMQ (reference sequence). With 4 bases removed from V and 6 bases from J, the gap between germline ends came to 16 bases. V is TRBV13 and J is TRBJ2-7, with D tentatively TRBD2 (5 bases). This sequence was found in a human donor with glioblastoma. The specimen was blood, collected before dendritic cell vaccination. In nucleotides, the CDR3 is TGTGCCAGCAGCTCAGCTTCCGAGGGCCGCGAGCAGTACTTC. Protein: CASSSASEGREQYF.